This TCR beta chain appears in the sequencing data of a study of control samples from healthy donors and cancer patients. Assay used: immunoSEQ multiplex PCR; TCRdb lists only in-frame clones, some missing. The table includes approximately 100,000 clones, 90% detected once. The sample comprised blood. This TCR came from a woman aged 18-29 years in good health.

The CDR3 is CASSLTTGGDTQYF. The DNA of the CDR3 is TGTGCCAGCAGCTTAACGACCGGAGGAGATACGCAGTATTTT. The chain recombines TRBV7-9 with TRBJ2-3; maybe TRBD2 (5 bases). Germline V gene lookup returns CDR1 SEHNR and CDR2 FQNEAQ (reference sequence). The CDR3 extends over 14 amino acids. Trimming took 2 bases from V and 5 from J, leaving 11 bases between them.